This is a list of T cell receptor beta chains from one sample in a study of T cells in localized non-small cell lung cancer. TCRdb's copy holds only in-frame clones and misses some; the assay was immunoSEQ multiplex PCR. The table includes about 45,000 clones, 91% detected once. The source was PBMCs, collected before any cancer treatment. The receptors originated from a woman aged 40-70 years with stage II lung adenocarcinoma. CDR3s include the opening cysteine and the closing phenylalanine or tryptophan. A D gene is named only where the DNA matches it firmly. The size of a clone is reported for some rows only, either as once, few or many, or as a class for expanded clones.

>TRBJ1-1|16|NA|NA|TRBV5-1
TGCGCCAGCAGCTTCTTCGGCGTAGGCCGAAACACTGAAGCTTTCTTT
CASSFFGVGRNTEAFF
>TRBJ1-1|18|NA|NA|TRBV28
TGTGCCAGCAGTTTATATGAATATCTTGGACAGACGAACACTGAAGCTTTCTTT
CASSLYEYLGQTNTEAFF
>TRBJ1-1|13|TRBD1|NA|TRBV6-1
TGTGCCAGCCAGACAGGGTACCGTCCTGAAGCTTTCTTT
CASQTGYRPEAFF
>TRBJ1-2|14|NA|once|TRBV28
TGTGCCAGCAGTTTAGGACATCAGAACTATGGCTACACCTTC
CASSLGHQNYGYTF
>TRBJ2-5|15|TRBD2|NA|TRBV10-1
TGCGCCAGCAGTGCGGCGCGGGGGTATCAAGAGACCCAGTACTTC
CASSAARGYQETQYF
>TRBJ1-3|12|NA|once|TRBV28
TGTGCCAGCAGTCTAGAAGGAAACACCATATATTTT
CASSLEGNTIYF
>TRBJ2-3|14|NA|NA|TRBV28
TGTGCCAGCAGTTTACTGGGGGGCACAGATACGCAGTATTTT
CASSLLGGTDTQYF
>TRBJ2-7|14|TRBD2|NA|TRBV13
TGTGCCAGCAGCACCTCTAGCGGGACGGGGGAGCAGTACTTC
CASSTSSGTGEQYF
>TRBJ1-1|14|NA|few|TRBV28
TGTGCCAGCAGTTTGGGGACCTCCTCCACTGAAGCTTTCTTT
CASSLGTSSTEAFF
>TRBJ2-2|16|NA|NA|TRBV5-4
TGTGCCAGCAGCTTGGCCGGGGCTGCGAGCACCGGGGAGCTGTTTTTT
CASSLAGAASTGELFF
>TRBJ1-2|14|NA|NA|TRBV5-1
TGCGCCAGCAGCTTGATGGCAGTACCCTATGGCTACACCTTC
CASSLMAVPYGYTF
>TRBJ1-2|13|NA|NA|TRBV28
TGTGCCAGCAGTTTAGGTAGACTTTATGGCTACACCTTC
CASSLGRLYGYTF
>TRBJ1-2|12|NA|NA|TRBV25-1
TGTGCCAGCAGTGAAGACGGATATGGCTACACCTTC
CASSEDGYGYTF
>TRBJ2-2|16|TRBD1|once|TRBV5-6
TGTGCCAGCAGCTCTACCGGGACAGGGAACACCGGGGAGCTGTTTTTT
CASSSTGTGNTGELFF
>TRBJ1-2|13|TRBD1|NA|TRBV29-1
TGCAGCGTGGGACAGGGGGCTGACTATGGCTACACCTTC
CSVGQGADYGYTF
>TRBJ2-7|15|NA|NA|TRBV7-8
TGTGCCAGCAGTCTCGGGTCAGCTCCCACCTACGAGCAGTACTTC
CASSLGSAPTYEQYF
>TRBJ2-7|13|NA|NA|TRBV11-2
TGTGCCAGCAGCTTAGCGCGCACATACGAGCAGTACTTC
CASSLARTYEQYF
>TRBJ2-7|15|NA|NA|TRBV19
TGTGCCAGTAGTTCGAGGACAGAAAACTCCTACGAGCAGTACTTC
CASSSRTENSYEQYF
>TRBJ1-3|16|NA|NA|TRBV5-8
TGTGCCAGCAGCTTCTGGGGAGGGACCTCTGGAAACACCATATATTTT
CASSFWGGTSGNTIYF
>TRBJ2-5|14|NA|NA|TRBV27
TGTGCCACCGCCAAGGGCCAGAGGGGGGAGACCCAGTACTTC
CATAKGQRGETQYF
>TRBJ2-3|11|NA|NA|TRBV7-9
TGTGCCAGCAGCTTTTCCGATACGCAGTATTTT
CASSFSDTQYF
>TRBJ1-2|12|NA|NA|TRBV28
TGTGCCAGCGGCCGGGAAAGGGACGGCTACACCTTC
CASGRERDGYTF